This T cell receptor beta chain was observed in a study of vaccination effects on CD4 cells after COVID-19. The CDR3 extends over 14 amino acids. Per germline, CDR1 SGHRS and CDR2 YFSETQ. The V and J ends lost 0 bases and 5 bases respectively, with 8 bases between them. Comment on this clone: Its antigen is currently unknown.

Sequencing was performed with immunoSEQ multiplex PCR; in TCRdb, only in-frame clones are kept and a portion is missing. The table records over 25,000 clones, roughly 77% of them present only once. Expansion with viral peptide pools was applied to antigen-specific CD4+ T cells by the ViraFEST assay prior to sequencing. The culture ran for about 11 days, and then CD4+ T cells were isolated. Two doses of either BNT162b2 or mRNA-1273 were given to each participant. The TCR originated in a human donor who received a COVID-19 vaccine. The sample here was CD4+ T cells from PBMCs cultured with HCoV-229E spike peptides, taken after COVID-19 vaccination. V usage is TRBV5-1 and J usage is TRBJ1-4; no clear D gene. CDR3 protein: CASSLVSPNEKLFF. CDR3 coding DNA: TGCGCCAGCAGCTTGGTCAGCCCAAATGAAAAACTGTTTTTT.